Below are 16 T cell receptor beta chains sequenced from a single sample in a study of T-cell reconstitution after alpha-beta-depleted transplantation in children. Construction of the TCRbeta library involved unique molecular identifiers. From the PCR reads, TCRdb called clonotypes with MiXCR, one entry per CDR3 protein. The sample shows hundreds of thousands of distinct CDR3 sequences, under 12% of them seen only once. Sequenced here: PBMCs, sampled before TCRalphabeta/CD19-depleted stem cell transplant. These receptors all come from a child aged 2 to 15 with inherited bone marrow failure, due to receive a stem cell transplant.

The table lists this clonotype with many counts. The rearrangement joins TRBV5-1 to TRBJ1-1, with 7 bases fitting TRBD1. J was trimmed by 3 bases and V by 2 bases; bases with no gene match: 4. The CDR3 is made up of 14 amino acids. The V gene's germline CDR1 is SGHRS and CDR2 YFSETQ. The CDR3 nucleotides read TGCGCCAGCAGCTTAATAACAGGGGACACTGAAGCTTTCTTT. It is translated as CASSLITGDTEAFF.

On this clonotype itself: Germline and junction disagree at one end, which may indicate a read error. This chain connects TRBV29-1 to TRBJ2-4; the D is unclear. Germline-derived CDR1 and CDR2 are SQVTM and ANQGSEA. CDR3 length: 13 residues. CDR3 loop: CSVKELAKNIQYF. CDR3 coding DNA: TGCAGCGTTAAAGAGTTAGCCAAAAACATTCAGTACTTC.

This clonotype was seen many times. The chain couples TRBV3-1 to TRBJ2-3; D ambiguous. Germline V lookup: CDR1 LGHDT, CDR2 YNNKEL (reference sequence). The CDR3 is 15 amino acids. The V gene lost 4 bases and the J gene lost 4 bases, with 15 bases spanning the gap. The CDR3 region is CASSRRIRSPDTQYF. The CDR3 DNA reads TGTGCCAGCAGCCGAAGGATCAGGAGTCCAGATACGCAGTATTTT.

This clonotype showed up just a few times. V is TRBV6-6 and J is TRBJ1-4; the D gene is possibly TRBD1 (6 bases). V lost 4 bases to trimming and J lost 8 bases, with 11 bases between them. The CDR3 sequence is 13 residues long. Germline V lookup: CDR1 MNHNY, CDR2 SVGAGI (reference sequence). This CDR3 is CASSLYREEKLFF. The CDR3 DNA is TGTGCCAGCAGTTTATACAGGGAAGAAAAACTGTTTTTT.

This clonotype appeared many times. The CDR3 coding sequence is TGTGCCAGCAGCTTAGGAGGGGCAGGAGTCAATGAGCAGTTCTTC. Translated, it gives CASSLGGAGVNEQFF. This chain joins TRBV7-2 and TRBJ2-1; D is possibly TRBD1 or TRBD2 (5 bases each). The germline V and J ends were trimmed by 1 base and 6 bases, with 13 bases remaining between them. Per germline, CDR1 SGHTA and CDR2 FQGNSA. The CDR3 has 15 amino acids.

In its sample, this clonotype was seen many times. V gene TRBV7-2 combines with J gene TRBJ2-1; 8 bases map to TRBD2. The CDR3 runs 15 residues. In germline, CDR1 is SGHTA, CDR2 FQGNSA. The trim removed 7 bases at V and 6 bases at J, leaving 11 bases unmatched. The DNA for the CDR3 is TGTGCCAGCACCTTCGGACTAGCCCAAATCAATGAGCAGTTCTTC. Translated, it gives CASTFGLAQINEQFF.

This clonotype showed up many times. This rearrangement joins TRBV28 to TRBJ2-7; D uncertain. V was shortened by 6 bases and J by 1 base, with 19 bases between the two germline ends. The germline V gene encodes CDR1 MDHEN and CDR2 SYDVKM. The CDR3 contains 16 residues. CDR3 nucleotides: TGTGCCAGCAGATTGGCCGGCGGCTTGGTGTCCTACGAGCAGTACTTC. Its translation: CASRLAGGLVSYEQYF.

This clonotype was observed many times. The V gene is TRBV5-1, the J gene TRBJ1-1; TRBD1 agrees at 8 bases. Germline V gives CDR1 SGHRS, CDR2 YFSETQ. CDR3 size: 15 residues. The junction had 7 bases not matched to a gene; V was cut back by 3 bases and J by 3 bases. CDR3 in amino acids: CASSWGQGADTEAFF. The CDR3 coding sequence is TGCGCCAGCAGCTGGGGGCAGGGGGCCGACACTGAAGCTTTCTTT.

The chain joins TRBV4-1 to TRBJ2-1; 8 bases line up with TRBD2. The CDR3 spans 19 residues. Germline V gene lookup returns CDR1 MGHRA and CDR2 YSYEKL. J lost 1 base, V lost 3 bases, and 14 bases had no gene match. The CDR3 region has the DNA TGCGCCAGCAGCCAGCTATGGGCCCAGCGGGAGCGTTCCTACAATGAGCAGTTCTTC. Amino acid sequence: CASSQLWAQRERSYNEQFF.

At least ten counts were recorded for this clonotype. The chain links TRBV7-9 to TRBJ1-6; no clear D. Trimming left V 3 bases short and J 4 bases short, with 10 bases between. The CDR3 extends over 15 amino acids. Germline V gene data show CDR1 as SEHNR and CDR2 as FQNEAQ (reference sequence). CDR3 loop: CASSFRAGYNSPLHF. The CDR3 DNA is TGTGCCAGCAGCTTTAGGGCCGGTTATAATTCACCCCTCCACTTT.

This clonotype has only a few counts. The rearrangement uses TRBV30 and TRBJ1-4, with D unclear. Germline V lookup: CDR1 GTSNPN, CDR2 SVGIG (reference sequence). This CDR3 is built from 13 residues. Trimming shortened V by 3 bases and J by 5 bases, and 10 bases separated the two germline ends. CDR3 loop: CAWRERNNEKLFF. The CDR3, as DNA: TGTGCCTGGAGGGAACGGAACAATGAAAAACTGTTTTTT. The variable domain in full, completed from reference TRBV30 and TRBJ1-4, reads SQTIHQWPATLVQPVGSPLSLECTVEGTSNPNLYWYRQAAGRGLQLLFYSVGIGQISSEVPQNLSASRPQDRQFILSSKKLLLSDSGFYLCAWRERNNEKLFFGSGTQLSVL.

V gene TRBV20-1 combines with J gene TRBJ2-7, with D possibly matching TRBD2 (6 bases). Deletions cut 6 bases from V and 0 bases from J, with 12 bases between. Germline V CDR1 and CDR2: DFQATT, SNEGSKA (reference sequence). The CDR3 has 13 amino acids. CDR3 loop: CSAATGVSYEQYF. The DNA of the CDR3 is TGCAGTGCAGCGACGGGAGTCTCCTACGAGCAGTACTTC.

This clonotype was detected ten times or more. The rearrangement joins TRBV10-3 to TRBJ2-1; 12 bases are a match to TRBD2. CDR1 and CDR2 from the germline V gene are ENHRY and SYGVKD. The CDR3 is 17 residues long. V lost 4 bases to trimming and J lost 0 bases; unmatched junction nucleotides: 4. Here the CDR3 reads CAISAASGGGSYNEQFF. The CDR3 DNA follows: TGTGCCATCAGTGCTGCTAGCGGGGGGGGCTCCTACAATGAGCAGTTCTTC.

As for this clonotype: A read error is possible here, since a much larger clone lies one base away. The V gene is TRBV20-1, the J gene TRBJ2-7, with D possibly TRBD2 on 6 matching bases. From germline, CDR1 is DFQATT and CDR2 SNEGSKA (reference sequence). The CDR3 length is 14 residues. The CDR3 is CSAVPPSEPYEQHF. CDR3 in DNA: TGCAGTGCCGTCCCACCTAGCGAGCCCTACGAGCAGCACTTC.

This clonotype occurred many times. The chain employs TRBV12-3 or TRBV12-4 and TRBJ1-5; TRBD1 matches 9 bases. With V trimmed by 2 bases and J by 7 bases, 6 bases remained unmatched. This CDR3 comprises 15 residues. The DNA of the CDR3 is TGTGCCAGCAGTTTAATACAGGGGGCAGGACAGCCCCAGCATTTT. It yields the protein CASSLIQGAGQPQHF.

This clonotype was seen many times. The chain employs TRBV10-3 and TRBJ2-7; no clear D gene. Trimming stripped 7 bases from V and 3 bases from J, with 10 bases between. The CDR3 has 12 residues. From germline, CDR1 is ENHRY and CDR2 SYGVKD. In DNA, the CDR3 is TGTGCCATCACCGATGGCAACTACGAGCAGTACTTC. This translates into CAITDGNYEQYF.